This T cell receptor beta chain appears in the sequencing data of a study of blood T cell repertoires in COVID-19 (dated by TCRdb to the early 2020s). Describing the broader study: Samples from collaborators originated in the United States, Italy and Spain and spanned both the acute and convalescent phases of COVID-19. The material from the prospective study consisted of cDNA or gDNA derived from T cells, B-cell-depleted T cells, or PBMCs. The dataset comprised deeply sampled blood TCRbeta repertoires from subjects exposed to, actively infected with, or recovered from COVID-19. A freely available public database, intended as a resource for researchers studying the immune response to SARS-CoV-2, is where the repertoires were released. Samples came from the ongoing ImmuneRACE study (first 160 participants) plus 1,254 subjects from 6 global collaborators. Nearly every sample came with metadata listing a de-identified subject ID, COVID-19 status, age in years and sex. HLA class I and class II types, where available, came from metadata supplied by the sample provider rather than from assay-based typing. Results and caveats for the whole study, not just this receptor: The quantity of clinical and demographic metadata differed by source and by participant and was supplied without curation.

For this clone: The antigen this receptor binds is unknown. No per-base quality is available; no much larger clone lies one base away.

TCRbeta CDR3 regions were amplified from genomic DNA by means of the immunoSEQ Assay, a bias-controlled multiplex PCR. The study's own analysis went as follows. The number of nucleated cells in each sample was estimated from the amplification of reference gene primers within the assay. To quantify the absolute abundance of each unique TCRbeta CDR3 rearrangement, sequence reads were collapsed and filtered. For each sample, productive Simpson clonality was calculated as the square root of Simpson's diversity index over productive rearrangements. TCRdb mirrors the immuneACCESS table, restricted to in-frame sequences. Some clones are absent from its copies; in checked studies, under half trace to an unresolved V gene, and the reason for the others is unknown. V, J and clone size derive from that table, while D and trimming were established from the DNA sequence. This sample holds 97,000 or so clones; approximately 86% were observed only once. Together, the top ten hold approximately 11% of the sample.

The CDR3 has 15 amino acids, counting the end cysteine and phenylalanine. Just CDR3 DNA is preserved here, 45 bases in frame from base 1. According to the germline V gene, CDR1 reads LGHNT and CDR2 reads FRNRAP. V is reduced by 0 bases and J by 1 base, leaving a spacing of 9 bases between them. Whole blood was collected in K2EDTA tubes by collaborating institutions according to the institutions' own protocols. For TCRbeta analysis, collaborators shipped samples as frozen whole blood, isolated PBMCs, or DNA extracted from either of those sample types. The sequence links TRBV12-5 to TRBJ2-5; TRBD2 is perhaps the D gene, given 6 matching bases. The source is a man between 65 and 80 years old with active or convalescent COVID-19. Sequencing was performed on peripheral blood. The CDR3 region has the sequence CASGLVPGAQETQYF. The sequenced DNA is TGTGCTAGTGGTTTGGTTCCGGGAGCCCAAGAGACCCAGTACTTC.